Presented here are 5 T cell receptor beta chains from one specimen sequenced in a study of cytomegalovirus exposure and HLA in healthy donors. PCR employed 60 Vbeta and 13 Jbeta primers. Clones were sequenced by immunoSEQ multiplex PCR, and TCRdb holds only the in-frame ones, with some missing. The sample consists of 150,000 to 200,000 clones, approximately 79% of them appearing once. Sequenced: PBMCs. Receptor source: a man aged 40-49 years in good health and CMV-seronegative.

The V call is TRBV6-5, the J call TRBJ2-2; a weak D match, TRBD1 (5 bases). The V end was cut by 2 bases, the J end by 1 base, with 11 bases between. The germline V gene has CDR1 MNHEY and CDR2 SVGAGI. This CDR3 has 16 amino acids. The CDR3 DNA reads TGTGCCAGCAGTTACCGCTCGGACATGAACACCGGGGAGCTGTTTTTT. Amino acids: CASSYRSDMNTGELFF.

The rearrangement joins TRBV18 to TRBJ2-3, with 10 nucleotides matching TRBD1. The V gene's germline CDR1 is KGHSH and CDR2 LQKENI. The trim removed 3 bases at V and 1 base at J, leaving 4 bases unmatched. This CDR3 is built from 16 residues. CDR3 coding DNA: TGTGCCAGCTCACCGGGGACAGGGGCGGGCACAGATACGCAGTATTTT. It codes for CASSPGTGAGTDTQYF.

The chain combines TRBV4-1 with TRBJ1-1; D is undetermined. The CDR3 length is 15 residues. With 1 base removed from V and 5 bases from J, the gap between germline ends came to 14 bases. Per the germline V gene, CDR1 is MGHRA and CDR2 is YSYEKL. The CDR3 spells CASSQGVSVRTEAFF. The CDR3, as DNA: TGCGCCAGCAGCCAAGGGGTCTCTGTCAGGACTGAAGCTTTCTTT.

The chain couples TRBV27 to TRBJ1-5, with D maybe TRBD1 (5 bases). This CDR3 region has 14 residues. Germline V gene data show CDR1 as MNHEY and CDR2 as SMNVEV (reference sequence). The V end was cut by 6 bases, the J end by 7 bases, with 16 bases between. CDR3 coding DNA: TGTGCCAGCAGGCAGGGTGGACCCGGGCAGCCCCAGCATTTT. This sequence encodes CASRQGGPGQPQHF.

This clone was seen just once. V and J are TRBV4-3 and TRBJ1-2; 11 bases are shared with TRBD1. CDR1 LGHNA and CDR2 YSLEER come from the germline V gene. The trim removed 4 bases at V and 7 bases at J, leaving 2 bases unmatched. This CDR3 spans 13 amino acids. CDR3 region: CASSRTGGTGYTF. DNA for the CDR3: TGCGCCAGCAGCCGGACAGGGGGCACTGGCTACACCTTC.